This entry is about one T cell receptor beta chain. No antigen is known for it. The V gene's germline CDR1 is LGHDT and CDR2 YNNKEL (reference sequence). This CDR3 has 15 residues. V was pared by 3 bases and J by 4 bases, with 2 bases of the junction left unmatched. The sample is drawn from a study of blood T cells in healthy people across ages. At the level of the study: Template switching captured about one barcoded beta molecule per two T cells.

Whole-study results and caveats: The percentage of naive T cells correlated strongly with TCR beta diversity. Diversity of TCR beta per million T cells declined in a roughly linear way with age.

Sample-barcoded 5' priming and a J-beta primer mix drove a second PCR of roughly 6 to 12 cycles. MiXCR was run by TCRdb on the 5' RACE reads, yielding one entry per CDR3 protein. The sample consists of 1.5 million to 2 million distinct CDR3 sequences, 30% to 40% of them appearing once. The sequenced sample was blood. The chain links TRBV3-1 to TRBJ2-7; TRBD2 agrees at 14 bases. This TCR came from a woman aged 25-40 years in good health. CDR3 region: CASSQTSGRDYEQYF. CDR3 coding DNA: TGTGCCAGCAGCCAGACTAGCGGGAGGGATTACGAGCAGTACTTC.